Listed here are 31 T cell receptor beta chains from one sample, sequenced in a study of CD8 T cells in ankylosing spondylitis. Study conclusions and caveats: Blood from ankylosing spondylitis patients appeared to carry a characteristic eight-variant TCR beta motif.

TCRdb reanalysed the 5' RACE reads using MiXCR and keeps one entry per CDR3 protein. This sample has approximately 400,000 distinct CDR3 sequences; approximately 17% occur once, and the top ten carry around 0.92%. These receptors have no known antigen. Sequencing was carried out using blood, either unsorted or a sorted T cell fraction (not recorded which). All receptors come from a male donor with ankylosing spondylitis.

The J gene is TRBJ1-3, the V gene TRBV12-5; possibly TRBD1 for D (5 bases). The CDR3 is 14 residues long. Germline CDR1 reads LGHNT; CDR2 reads FRNRAP. Deletions cut 3 bases from V and 4 bases from J, with 10 bases between. The CDR3 protein is CASGLDSAGNTIYF. In DNA form, the CDR3 reads TGTGCTAGTGGTTTAGACAGCGCCGGAAACACCATATATTTT.

This clonotype showed up just a few times. This chain joins TRBV20-1 and TRBJ2-1, with 8 bases that match TRBD2. The V and J ends lost 5 bases and 0 bases, in that order; junction bases with no gene match: 9. Germline V gene sequence: CDR1 DFQATT, CDR2 SNEGSKA (reference sequence). The CDR3 spans 16 residues. CDR3 DNA sequence: TGCAGTGCTGACTTAAGCGGGAGAGCCTCCTACAATGAGCAGTTCTTC. It encodes CSADLSGRASYNEQFF.

Only a few counts were recorded for this clonotype. CDR3 amino acids: CASRTGRGDSNQPQHF. As DNA, the CDR3 is TGTGCCAGCAGGACAGGCCGCGGCGATAGCAATCAGCCCCAGCATTTT. The chain couples TRBV27 to TRBJ1-5; possibly TRBD1 for D (6 bases). Trimming took 6 bases from V and 0 from J, leaving 15 bases between them. The CDR3 length is 16 residues. CDR1 and CDR2 (germline): MNHEY, SMNVEV (reference sequence).

The chain uses TRBV4-2 and TRBJ1-5, with D hard to call. This CDR3 spans 13 amino acids. Trimming took off 4 bases at V and 7 bases at J, with 11 bases between the two ends. Germline V gene sequence: CDR1 LGHNA, CDR2 YNFKEQ. DNA for the CDR3: TGTGCCAGCAGCCGGGAGATGGGACAGCCCCAGCATTTT. Translating gives CASSREMGQPQHF.

This clonotype was observed a handful of times. The chain carries TRBV7-3 and TRBJ2-1; TRBD2 agrees at 7 bases. V dropped 5 bases and J dropped 4; count of bases not matched to a gene: 8. Germline V lookup: CDR1 SGHTA, CDR2 FQGTGA. This CDR3 contains 15 residues. The CDR3 sequence: CASSVVLAAYNEQFF. The CDR3 nucleotides are TGTGCCAGCAGCGTAGTTCTAGCGGCTTACAATGAGCAGTTCTTC.

This sequence joins TRBV7-9 and TRBJ2-3, with D perhaps being TRBD1 or TRBD2 (6 bases each). The germline V and J ends were trimmed by 1 base and 8 bases, with 16 bases remaining between them. The CDR3 extends over 15 amino acids. CDR1 SEHNR and CDR2 FQNEAQ come from the germline V gene (reference sequence). The CDR3 DNA follows: TGTGCCAGCAGCTTAGTTCAGGGGAGGATAGTTACGCAGTATTTT. Its translation: CASSLVQGRIVTQYF.

In this sample, this clonotype turned up a few times. The chain joins TRBV12-3 or TRBV12-4 to TRBJ2-7; 8 nucleotides line up with TRBD1. With 5 bases clipped from V and 2 bases from J, the junction kept 5 bases outside the gene matches. The CDR3 totals 14 residues. The DNA for the CDR3 is TGTGCCAGCAGTACAGGACAGGGCGCCTACGAGCAGTACTTC. Amino acids: CASSTGQGAYEQYF.

V and J are TRBV20-1 and TRBJ2-3, with TRBD2 as a possible D gene (5 bases). The CDR3 covers 15 residues. Germline loops: CDR1 DFQATT, CDR2 SNEGSKA (reference sequence). Trimming pared 0 bases from V and 2 bases from J, leaving 12 bases between. The CDR3 DNA is TGCAGTGCTAGAGACGAGCCGGGGTACACAGATACGCAGTATTTT. This codes for CSARDEPGYTDTQYF.

This clonotype has more than one count but fewer than ten. The chain combines TRBV2 with TRBJ1-5; D unclear. The V and J ends lost 4 bases and 3 bases respectively, with 10 bases between them. CDR3 length: 14 residues. Germline V CDR1 and CDR2: SNHLY, FYNNEI. The CDR3 DNA reads as TGTGCCAGCAGTGGGCAGACGCCCAATCAGCCCCAGCATTTT. Protein: CASSGQTPNQPQHF.

This clonotype was seen ten or more times. This chain links TRBV5-6 with TRBJ1-1, with TRBD1 identical over 7 bases. This CDR3 is 15 amino acids long. The junction had 2 bases not matched to a gene; V was cut back by 0 bases and J by 0 bases. CDR1 and CDR2 from the germline V gene are SGHDT and YYEEEE. Here the CDR3 reads CASSLAGQMNTEAFF. Here the CDR3 DNA reads TGTGCCAGCAGCTTGGCGGGACAGATGAACACTGAAGCTTTCTTT.

The J gene is TRBJ2-1, the V gene TRBV14; 13 positions agree with TRBD2. CDR1 and CDR2 (germline): SGHDN, FVKESK. CDR3 length: 19 residues. Germline trimming cut 4 bases from V and 7 bases from J; bases unmatched to any gene: 16. The CDR3 DNA reads TGTGCCAGCAGCCCCCTCCTGACTAGCGGGAGGAGTTGGAAGAATGAGCAGTTCTTC. Its protein is CASSPLLTSGRSWKNEQFF.

This clonotype came up many times. The chain recombines TRBV12-3 or TRBV12-4 with TRBJ1-1; D gene ambiguous. The ends were cut back, 6 bases at V and 0 bases at J, with 17 bases in the middle. CDR3 length equals 16 residues. CDR3 protein: CASSQSERPMNTEAFF. As DNA, the CDR3 is TGTGCCAGCAGCCAATCCGAGAGGCCCATGAACACTGAAGCTTTCTTT.

This clonotype was seen ten or more times. The chain couples TRBV5-1 to TRBJ1-1; 8 nucleotides match TRBD1. V shed 4 bases and J 5 bases; nucleotides not matched to a gene: 10. The germline V gene encodes CDR1 SGHRS and CDR2 YFSETQ. This CDR3 has 15 amino acids. CDR3 sequence reads: CASSNGQGRRTEAFF. The CDR3 nucleotides are TGCGCCAGCAGCAACGGACAGGGCAGAAGGACTGAAGCTTTCTTT.

V and J are TRBV3-1 and TRBJ1-2; 12 positions agree with TRBD1. Losses at the gene ends were 4 bases for V and 8 bases for J; bases not matched to a gene: 5. Germline V CDR1 and CDR2: LGHDT, YNNKEL (reference sequence). This CDR3 contains 14 residues. Here the CDR3 reads CASSPGTGGQGYTF. The CDR3 DNA follows: TGTGCCAGCAGCCCCGGGACAGGGGGCCAAGGCTACACCTTC.

Here the CDR3 reads CASSFSTGRKDIQYF. The CDR3 DNA sequence: TGTGCCAGCAGCTTCTCGACAGGGCGGAAAGACATTCAGTACTTC. This chain connects TRBV11-3 to TRBJ2-4; 7 nucleotides match TRBD1. The CDR3 is made up of 15 amino acids. Germline trimming cut 3 bases from V and 8 bases from J; bases unmatched to any gene: 10. In germline, CDR1 is SGHNT, CDR2 YENEEA.

The CDR3 region has the DNA TGTGCCAGCAGCTTAGTAACTAGCAATCAGCCCCAGCATTTT. This gives the protein CASSLVTSNQPQHF. The gene calls are TRBV7-8 and TRBJ1-5, with unresolved D. Germline V gives CDR1 SGHVS, CDR2 FQNEAQ. The germline V and J ends were trimmed by 1 base and 0 bases, with 4 bases remaining between them. The CDR3 loop spans 14 amino acids.

The rearrangement links TRBV6-1 to TRBJ2-3; tentatively, D is TRBD2 (6 bases). The CDR3 contains 15 residues. V was cut by 1 base and J by 2 bases, with 10 bases left in between. The germline CDR1 and CDR2 sequences are MNHNS and SASEGT. CDR3 nucleotide sequence: TGTGCCAGCAGTGAAGGAGGGCGGGACACAGATACGCAGTATTTT. This translates into CASSEGGRDTDTQYF.

This clonotype was counted at least ten times. The J gene is TRBJ1-5, the V gene TRBV18, with a tentative D call TRBD1 (6 bases). Trimming pared 5 bases from V and 2 bases from J, leaving 13 bases between. In germline, CDR1 is KGHSH, CDR2 LQKENI. The CDR3 spans 15 residues. The CDR3: CASSEGSGGNQPQHF. The CDR3 DNA reads TGTGCCAGCTCAGAAGGTTCAGGGGGCAATCAGCCCCAGCATTTT.

This clonotype has ten or more counts. V gene TRBV7-2 combines with J gene TRBJ2-7; TRBD2 matches at 9 bases. Germline V gene lookup returns CDR1 SGHTA and CDR2 FQGNSA. This CDR3 is 15 amino acids long. With 5 bases clipped from V and 0 bases from J, the junction kept 5 bases outside the gene matches. The CDR3 is CASSLGLALSYEQYF. The CDR3 DNA reads as TGTGCCAGCAGCCTCGGACTAGCGCTCTCCTACGAGCAGTACTTC.

Ten or more counts support this clonotype. The chain employs TRBV11-2 and TRBJ2-1, with 11 positions matching TRBD2. Trimming at V came to 5 bases and at J to 2 bases, leaving 14 bases not matched to a gene. Per the germline V gene, CDR1 is SGHAT and CDR2 is FQNNGV. CDR3 length: 19 amino acids. The CDR3 coding sequence is TGTGCCAGCAGCCCCAGGACTAGCGGGTCCCTGGGGGCCTACAATGAGCAGTTCTTC. It codes for CASSPRTSGSLGAYNEQFF.

The chain uses TRBV28 and TRBJ1-6, with D unclear. From germline, CDR1 is MDHEN and CDR2 SYDVKM. The CDR3 has 16 residues. V lost 7 bases to trimming and J lost 0 bases, with 13 bases between them. Written as DNA, the CDR3 is TGTGCCAGCAAGCCCCCGGGGAGCTCCTATAATTCACCCCTCCACTTT. Translation gives CASKPPGSSYNSPLHF.

This clonotype was seen ten or more times. J is TRBJ2-7 and V is TRBV10-3; D is perhaps TRBD1 (6 bases). The CDR3 contains 14 residues. Germline V lookup: CDR1 ENHRY, CDR2 SYGVKD. V lost 10 bases, J lost 5 bases, and 21 bases lay in between. CDR3 amino acids: CATTSFQGSDEQYF. CDR3 coding DNA: TGTGCCACCACTAGTTTCCAGGGGTCGGACGAGCAGTACTTC.

There are a few counts of this clonotype. This chain joins TRBV6-1 and TRBJ1-1; D gene unclear. The CDR3 consists of 14 residues. Germline V lookup: CDR1 MNHNS, CDR2 SASEGT. Between the trimmed V and J ends, which lost 5 bases and 4 bases, there was a span of 14 bases. In DNA, the CDR3 is TGTGCCAGCAGTCAAGGAGGGTGGGGCACTGAAGCTTTCTTT. The encoded protein is CASSQGGWGTEAFF.

The chain joins TRBV20-1 to TRBJ2-3, with TRBD1 as a possible D gene (5 bases). The CDR3 has 16 amino acids. CDR1 is DFQATT and CDR2 is SNEGSKA in the germline V gene (reference sequence). Trimming took off 2 bases at V and 2 bases at J, with 17 bases between the two ends. DNA of the CDR3: TGCAGTGCTAGAAGCATTAGGGGTAGCTCCACAGATACGCAGTATTTT. As protein: CSARSIRGSSTDTQYF.

This chain uses TRBV5-1 with TRBJ2-1; 7 nucleotides agree with TRBD1. Germline CDR1 reads SGHRS; CDR2 reads YFSETQ. V was pared by 3 bases and J by 0 bases, with 9 bases of the junction left unmatched. The CDR3 is 17 amino acids. CDR3 region: CASSYGQTGSSYNEQFF. CDR3 sequence (DNA): TGCGCCAGCAGCTATGGGCAGACAGGGAGCTCCTACAATGAGCAGTTCTTC.

The chain is built from TRBV6-5 and TRBJ2-2; D is undetermined. Trimming took 2 bases from V and 0 from J, leaving 10 bases between them. The CDR3 covers 16 residues. CDR1 is MNHEY, CDR2 SVGAGI, per germline. The CDR3 loop reads CASSYERVTNTGELFF. CDR3 bases: TGTGCCAGCAGTTACGAACGGGTGACGAACACCGGGGAGCTGTTTTTT.

A note on this clonotype: It may be a read error: a sequence one base away is much more abundant. The CDR3 DNA reads as TGCGCCAGCAGCTTCAGAAGCGGGGGAGGAGATACGCAGTATTTT. Its protein is CASSFRSGGGDTQYF. V gene TRBV5-1 combines with J gene TRBJ2-3; TRBD2 matches 8 bases. This CDR3 comprises 15 residues. V was pared by 2 bases and J by 5 bases, with 7 bases of the junction left unmatched. CDR1 is SGHRS and CDR2 is YFSETQ in the germline V gene.

The J gene is TRBJ1-2, the V gene TRBV10-3; D is possibly TRBD1 (6 bases). Germline CDR1 reads ENHRY; CDR2 reads SYGVKD. The CDR3 length is 14 residues. Deletions cut 6 bases from V and 4 bases from J, with 15 bases between. CDR3 amino acids: CAISGVGGSYGYTF. The CDR3 DNA follows: TGTGCCATCAGCGGGGTAGGGGGTAGCTATGGCTACACCTTC.

In this sample, this clonotype turned up a few times. For the CDR3, the DNA is TGCAGTGCTAGAGGTGGCCGGAATAGCAATCAGCCCCAGCATTTT. This codes for CSARGGRNSNQPQHF. The chain carries TRBV20-1 and TRBJ1-5; D gene unclear. Trimming pared 1 base from V and 0 bases from J, leaving 10 bases between. This CDR3 is built from 15 residues. The germline V gene encodes CDR1 DFQATT and CDR2 SNEGSKA (reference sequence).

This sequence joins TRBV20-1 and TRBJ2-3; 8 positions agree with TRBD2. CDR1 and CDR2 (germline): DFQATT, SNEGSKA (reference sequence). The V segment lost 3 bases and the J segment 9 bases; nucleotides outside the gene matches: 5. This CDR3 region has 12 residues. The CDR3 DNA sequence: TGCAGTGCTAGCGGGGGGGCCGACACGCAGTATTTT. As protein: CSASGGADTQYF.

This clonotype was counted only a few times. The CDR3 region is CSARGEREQFF. DNA of the CDR3: TGCAGTGCCCGGGGGGAAAGGGAGCAGTTCTTC. J is TRBJ2-1 and V is TRBV20-1, with 7 bases matching TRBD2. CDR3 length: 11 amino acids. Trimming removed 6 bases from V and 10 bases from J; junction bases left unmatched: 6. Germline V gene data show CDR1 as DFQATT and CDR2 as SNEGSKA (reference sequence).